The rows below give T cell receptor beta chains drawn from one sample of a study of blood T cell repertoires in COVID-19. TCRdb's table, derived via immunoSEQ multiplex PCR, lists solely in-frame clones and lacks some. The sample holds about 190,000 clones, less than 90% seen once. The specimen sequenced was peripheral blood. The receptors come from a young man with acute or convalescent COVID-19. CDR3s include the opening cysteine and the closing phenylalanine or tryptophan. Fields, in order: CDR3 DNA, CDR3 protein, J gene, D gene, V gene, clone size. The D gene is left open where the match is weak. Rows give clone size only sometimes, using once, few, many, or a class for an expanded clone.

cdr3_nt: TGTGCCAGCTCACCACCGAGTAGCGGGGGGCCATTCACCGGGGAGCTGTTTTTT; cdr3_aa: CASSPPSSGGPFTGELFF; j_call: TRBJ2-2; d_call: TRBD2; v_call: TRBV18; clone_size: many
cdr3_nt: TGCGCCAGCAGCCCACTAGCGGGAGATCTAGAGACCCAGTACTTC; cdr3_aa: CASSPLAGDLETQYF; j_call: TRBJ2-5; d_call: TRBD2; v_call: TRBV4-1; clone_size: .
cdr3_nt: TGTGCCAGCAGTTTGGGACAGGGGTCAACTAATGAAAAACTGTTTTTT; cdr3_aa: CASSLGQGSTNEKLFF; j_call: TRBJ1-4; d_call: TRBD1; v_call: TRBV2; clone_size: .
cdr3_nt: TGTGCCAGCTCACAGGACAGATATTCACCCCTCCACTTT; cdr3_aa: CASSQDRYSPLHF; j_call: TRBJ1-6; d_call: .; v_call: TRBV18; clone_size: .
cdr3_nt: TGCGCCAGCAGATTGGGGGGTAGAGGGCACACTGAAGCTTTCTTT; cdr3_aa: CASRLGGRGHTEAFF; j_call: TRBJ1-1; d_call: .; v_call: TRBV5-1; clone_size: .
cdr3_nt: TGCGCCAGCAGCTTGGAGCGGGCCGGCATTGAAGAAGCTTTCTTT; cdr3_aa: CASSLERAGIEEAFF; j_call: TRBJ1-1; d_call: .; v_call: TRBV5-1; clone_size: .
cdr3_nt: TGTGCCAGCAGCTTAGCGCTCTCGGCCCAGCATTTT; cdr3_aa: CASSLALSAQHF; j_call: TRBJ1-5; d_call: .; v_call: TRBV7-2; clone_size: few
cdr3_nt: TGTGCCAGCAGTTTATATGGAGGGCTTCAGCCCCAGCATTTT; cdr3_aa: CASSLYGGLQPQHF; j_call: TRBJ1-5; d_call: .; v_call: TRBV27; clone_size: .
cdr3_nt: TGTGCCAGCTTTCTACAGGGTGGAAATTCACCCCTCCACTTT; cdr3_aa: CASFLQGGNSPLHF; j_call: TRBJ1-6; d_call: .; v_call: TRBV2; clone_size: few
cdr3_nt: TGCAGCGTTGAGTTGAGTGAAAAACTGTTTTTT; cdr3_aa: CSVELSEKLFF; j_call: TRBJ1-4; d_call: .; v_call: TRBV29-1; clone_size: .
cdr3_nt: TGTGCCAGCAGTGTATATGGACAGGGGAACACCGGGGAGCTGTTTTTT; cdr3_aa: CASSVYGQGNTGELFF; j_call: TRBJ2-2; d_call: TRBD1; v_call: TRBV28; clone_size: .
cdr3_nt: TGTGCCAGCAGCCCCAGAGGACAGGGGGCCGAAAGCACAGATACGCAGTATTTT; cdr3_aa: CASSPRGQGAESTDTQYF; j_call: TRBJ2-3; d_call: TRBD1; v_call: TRBV7-3; clone_size: .
cdr3_nt: TGCGCCAGCTCGAGGGGAGCGGGAGGGTGGGATACGCAGTATTTT; cdr3_aa: CASSRGAGGWDTQYF; j_call: TRBJ2-3; d_call: TRBD2; v_call: TRBV10-2; clone_size: .
cdr3_nt: TGTGCCAGCAGTGCCCAGGGACAGGGCGGGGCCTACGAGCAGTACTTC; cdr3_aa: CASSAQGQGGAYEQYF; j_call: TRBJ2-7; d_call: TRBD1; v_call: TRBV2; clone_size: once
cdr3_nt: TGTGCCAGCAGCTTAGGTGTTGTGAGCGGGTGGAATGGAGGTGAGCAGTTCTTC; cdr3_aa: CASSLGVVSGWNGGEQFF; j_call: TRBJ2-1; d_call: .; v_call: TRBV7-6; clone_size: few
cdr3_nt: TGTGCCTGCAATGTGGGGGGTGAAAAACTGTTTTTT; cdr3_aa: CACNVGGEKLFF; j_call: TRBJ1-4; d_call: .; v_call: TRBV28; clone_size: .
cdr3_nt: TGTGCCAGCAGCCAACCCTACAGGGCTGGCGATGAAAAACTGTTTTTT; cdr3_aa: CASSQPYRAGDEKLFF; j_call: TRBJ1-4; d_call: .; v_call: TRBV5-8; clone_size: .
cdr3_nt: TGCAGCATCTGGACAGGGATGAACACCGGGGAGCTGTTTTTT; cdr3_aa: CSIWTGMNTGELFF; j_call: TRBJ2-2; d_call: TRBD1; v_call: TRBV29-1; clone_size: .
cdr3_nt: TGCGCCACACGGGACAGGGGAAGCGGCTACACCTTC; cdr3_aa: CATRDRGSGYTF; j_call: TRBJ1-2; d_call: TRBD1; v_call: TRBV10-1; clone_size: .
cdr3_nt: TGCAGCGTTGAGGTCCTTCAGGCGAACACTGAAGCTTTCTTT; cdr3_aa: CSVEVLQANTEAFF; j_call: TRBJ1-1; d_call: .; v_call: TRBV29-1; clone_size: .
cdr3_nt: TGTGCCAGCAGCTTACCAGGGGTGGTTGCCACTGAAGCTTTCTTT; cdr3_aa: CASSLPGVVATEAFF; j_call: TRBJ1-1; d_call: .; v_call: TRBV7-9; clone_size: .
cdr3_nt: TGTGCCAGCAGCGAAAGCGTTAGGCAGCCTGCAACTAATGAAAAACTGTTTTTT; cdr3_aa: CASSESVRQPATNEKLFF; j_call: TRBJ1-4; d_call: .; v_call: TRBV11-2; clone_size: .
cdr3_nt: TGTGCCAGCAGGGGACAGGGGGCGCCGTCTGAGCAGTTCTTC; cdr3_aa: CASRGQGAPSEQFF; j_call: TRBJ2-1; d_call: TRBD1; v_call: TRBV28; clone_size: .
cdr3_nt: TGTGCCAGCAGCCCCACCTGGACAGCAGAAGCTTTCTTT; cdr3_aa: CASSPTWTAEAFF; j_call: TRBJ1-1; d_call: .; v_call: TRBV3-1/TRBV3-2; clone_size: .
cdr3_nt: TGCGCCAGCAGCCACGACAGGTCAGATACGCAGTATTTT; cdr3_aa: CASSHDRSDTQYF; j_call: TRBJ2-3; d_call: .; v_call: TRBV4-1; clone_size: .
cdr3_nt: TGCGCCAGCAGCCAAGACTGGCGACACCAAAATGAAAAACTGTTTTTT; cdr3_aa: CASSQDWRHQNEKLFF; j_call: TRBJ1-4; d_call: .; v_call: TRBV4-1; clone_size: .
cdr3_nt: TGTGCCAGCAGTGGCCCGTCTGAAATCAATGAGCAGTTCTTC; cdr3_aa: CASSGPSEINEQFF; j_call: TRBJ2-1; d_call: .; v_call: TRBV28; clone_size: few
cdr3_nt: TGTGCCAGCAGCCCGACAGGGTGGGTAGGCGACCATCAGCCCCAGCATTTT; cdr3_aa: CASSPTGWVGDHQPQHF; j_call: TRBJ1-5; d_call: TRBD1; v_call: TRBV5-8; clone_size: few
cdr3_nt: TGTGCCAGCTCACTCTTGGACAGCTCTGGGGCCAACGTCCTGACTTTC; cdr3_aa: CASSLLDSSGANVLTF; j_call: TRBJ2-6; d_call: .; v_call: TRBV18; clone_size: .